The next 4 T cell receptor beta chains were all read from a single sample in a study of identical twins (dated by TCRdb to the mid-2010s). The library came from 5' RACE. The instrument was an Illumina HiSeq 2000. In-frame beta chains were kept once TCRdb had trimmed the public reads at Q25 with fastp and called clones with MiXCR. Each record represents a unique CDR3 protein, reported with the most common genes and DNA among its rows. The sample has about 520,000 distinct CDR3 sequences on record, around 20% of them singletons. In total, the top ten clones hold 0.8% to 1% of the sample. Separately, the same data were catalogued under a study of T cells expressing NK-cell markers.

Sequencing used CD4+ T cells sorted from blood. Receptors were obtained from a woman aged 18-35 years in good health.

J is TRBJ2-5 and V is TRBV29-1; TRBD2 might be the D (5 bases). Germline V lookup: CDR1 SQVTM, CDR2 ANQGSEA. The CDR3 covers 13 residues. The V end was cut by 7 bases, the J end by 4 bases, with 16 bases between. The DNA of the CDR3 is TGCAGCGCGGAGGTAATATCAGGAGAGACCCAGTACTTC. This sequence encodes CSAEVISGETQYF. The complete variable domain, with remaining parts taken from reference TRBV29-1 and TRBJ2-5, reads SAVISQKPSRDICQRGTSLTIQCQVDSQVTMMFWYRQQPGQSLTLIATANQGSEATYESGFVIDKFPISRPNLTFSTLTVSNMSPEDSSIYLCSAEVISGETQYFGPGTRLLVL.

The table lists this clonotype with a few counts. V gene TRBV9 combines with J gene TRBJ2-1; 11 bases align to TRBD2. The ends lost 5 bases at V and 8 bases at J; junction bases unmatched: 15. The CDR3 consists of 17 residues. Germline V lookup: CDR1 SGDLS, CDR2 YYNGEE. The CDR3 loop reads CASRPIAGGGSSDEQFF. The CDR3 DNA sequence: TGTGCCAGCAGACCTATAGCGGGAGGGGGCTCAAGCGATGAGCAGTTCTTC.

This clonotype has a handful of counts. V gene TRBV5-1 combines with J gene TRBJ2-1; either TRBD1 or TRBD2 may supply D (5 bases each). Trimming took 0 bases from V and 7 from J, leaving 17 bases between them. In germline, CDR1 is SGHRS, CDR2 YFSETQ. There are 16 residues in the CDR3. CDR3 nucleotides: TGCGCCAGCAGCTTGGGAAGGGACCTCGGATTTAATGAGCAGTTCTTC. This codes for CASSLGRDLGFNEQFF.

The chain joins TRBV5-6 to TRBJ1-1, with TRBD1 matching 10 bases. The CDR3 is 14 amino acids. The ends lost 4 bases at V and 6 bases at J; junction bases unmatched: 6. The germline CDR1 and CDR2 sequences are SGHDT and YYEEEE. The CDR3: CASSPPGQGAEAFF. The CDR3 nucleotides read TGTGCCAGCAGCCCCCCCGGACAGGGGGCTGAAGCTTTCTTT.